The following is a TCR beta chain sequence with its context. Per the original data handling: Reference gene primer amplification gave estimated nucleated cell counts. Profiling relied on immunoSEQ multiplex PCR, and the TCRdb table lists in-frame clones only, not all of them. D and trimming were read from the DNA, whereas the V and J calls and clone size are those reported in that table. Found here are about 150,000 clones, approximately 81% of them singletons; the top ten hold about 8.6%. These data originate in a study of blood T cell repertoires in COVID-19. In the study overall: Donors in the United States, Italy and Spain gave samples during acute or convalescent COVID-19.

The ends lost 5 bases at V and 10 bases at J; junction bases unmatched: 10. Germline V gives CDR1 MDHEN, CDR2 SYDVKM. The CDR3 is 14 residues long. Participant reports of clinical history set cohort assignment. Recovery among Cohort 3 donors was established by two negative PCRs, clearance, or symptom resolution. The source material was PBMCs or T cells enriched from blood (not recorded which). This TCR came from a woman in her forties or fifties who had recovered from COVID-19. The gene calls are TRBV28 and TRBJ2-3, with 9 bases lining up with TRBD2. CDR3 amino acids: CASSVAGALEAQYF. The CDR3 region has the DNA TGTGCCAGCAGTGTAGCGGGAGCCCTCGAAGCGCAGTATTTT.